This T cell receptor (beta chain) was retrieved from a study of blood T cell repertoires in COVID-19. Background on the study: Donors in the United States, Italy and Spain gave samples during acute or convalescent COVID-19. Sources were T cells, B-cell-depleted T cells, or PBMCs; the material itself was cDNA or gDNA.

The germline V and J ends were trimmed by 7 bases and 3 bases, with 19 bases remaining between them. CDR1 LGHDT and CDR2 YNNKEL come from the germline V gene (reference sequence). The CDR3 extends over 15 amino acids. In the original workflow: Cell counts per sample came from amplifying reference gene primers. This table comes from immunoSEQ multiplex PCR, and its TCRdb copy is limited to in-frame clones, with some not included. Clonal size and the V and J genes are those of that table, whereas D and trimming came from the DNA. The profile covers 140,000 to 150,000 clones, with 85% to 90% appearing a single time and 37% taken by the ten largest.

The rearrangement links TRBV3-1 (or the pseudogene TRBV3-2) to TRBJ2-7, with D possibly TRBD2 on 6 matching bases. The material sequenced was peripheral blood. The clonotype comes from a middle-aged man who had recovered from COVID-19. As DNA, the CDR3 is TGTGCCAGCAAAACATCGGGAGAGGGGAACTACGAGCAGTACTTC. Its protein is CASKTSGEGNYEQYF.